Listed here is a single T cell receptor beta chain. This specimen belongs to a study of control samples from healthy donors and cancer patients. Assay: immunoSEQ multiplex PCR; the TCRdb copy retains only in-frame clones and omits some. The data contain around 190,000 clones, roughly nine tenths of them singletons. Sample: blood. This receptor was identified in a young man in good health.

This CDR3 is CASTLVSLGDTQYF. The DNA for the CDR3 is TGTGCCAGCACTCTGGTCTCGCTCGGCGATACGCAGTATTTT. The V call is TRBV7-6, the J call TRBJ2-3; D not resolved. V was cut by 7 bases and J by 6 bases, with 17 bases left in between. CDR1 and CDR2 from the germline V gene are SGHVS and FNYEAQ. The CDR3 totals 14 residues.